This T cell receptor beta chain was sequenced during a study of shared T cell receptors in the human thymus. Assay used: immunoSEQ multiplex PCR; TCRdb lists only in-frame clones, some missing. The sample includes a few hundred thousand clones, roughly 94% seen only once; the top ten take around 0.019%. Germline values: CDR1 MNHEY, CDR2 SVGAGI. The CDR3 runs 13 residues. The V and J ends lost 5 bases and 0 bases respectively, with 5 bases between them. Sequencing used thymocytes. The TCR sequence derives from a human donor. J is TRBJ1-3 and V is TRBV6-5, with D unresolved. The CDR3 reads CASSQYSGNTIYF. Written as DNA, the CDR3 is TGTGCCAGCAGTCAGTACTCTGGAAACACCATATATTTT.